The present TCR beta chain was sequenced within a study of patients and donors after allogeneic stem cell transplantation. In TCRdb, the RT-PCR reads were re-called with MiXCR into one record per CDR3 protein. The sample lists hundreds of thousands of distinct CDR3 sequences; approximately 16% were seen once. V trimming: 0 bases; J trimming: 3 bases; junction bases outside the gene matches: 4. Per germline, CDR1 SGHRS and CDR2 YFSETQ. The CDR3 length is 15 residues. This clonotype was observed many times. What was sequenced was blood, either unsorted or a sorted T cell fraction (not recorded which). The chain is built from TRBV5-1 and TRBJ2-7; 9 bases align to TRBD1. The sequence came from a human donor who was either an allogeneic HSCT recipient or a stem cell or donor lymphocyte infusion donor (not recorded which). It is not recorded whose cells these are; they may come from a transplant donor. CDR3 sequence (DNA): TGCGCCAGCAGCTTGGGAGGGACAGGGAGCTACGAGCAGTACTTC. Protein sequence: CASSLGGTGSYEQYF.